Described below is a single T cell receptor (beta chain) sequence and its context. Its antigen is as yet unknown. This record belongs to a study of siplizumab effects on memory and regulatory T cells. Study-level findings and limits: Relative to controls at more than 25%, mappable alloreactive CD4+ clones exhibited a mean Treg-derived proportion of approximately 70% with siplizumab. Naive T cells, seemingly more diverse than memory cells, seemed major alloresponse contributors. Researchers could not give a naive or memory phenotype to roughly 80-97% of proliferating CD4+ or CD8+ clones.

TCRdb's copy holds only in-frame clones and misses some; the assay was immunoSEQ multiplex PCR. The sample records about 100,000 clones, about 93% being singletons. The CDR3 runs 15 residues. V lost 5 bases and J 4 bases, leaving 15 bases between the germline ends. The V gene's germline CDR1 is SEHNR and CDR2 FQNEAQ (reference sequence). The sample consisted of non-Treg CD4+ T cells sorted from blood. This sequence was found in a human donor in good health. This sequence joins TRBV7-9 and TRBJ2-4, with D unclear. The CDR3 is CASSPSLKPKNIQYF. CDR3 bases: TGTGCCAGCAGCCCCTCCCTAAAACCTAAAAACATTCAGTACTTC.